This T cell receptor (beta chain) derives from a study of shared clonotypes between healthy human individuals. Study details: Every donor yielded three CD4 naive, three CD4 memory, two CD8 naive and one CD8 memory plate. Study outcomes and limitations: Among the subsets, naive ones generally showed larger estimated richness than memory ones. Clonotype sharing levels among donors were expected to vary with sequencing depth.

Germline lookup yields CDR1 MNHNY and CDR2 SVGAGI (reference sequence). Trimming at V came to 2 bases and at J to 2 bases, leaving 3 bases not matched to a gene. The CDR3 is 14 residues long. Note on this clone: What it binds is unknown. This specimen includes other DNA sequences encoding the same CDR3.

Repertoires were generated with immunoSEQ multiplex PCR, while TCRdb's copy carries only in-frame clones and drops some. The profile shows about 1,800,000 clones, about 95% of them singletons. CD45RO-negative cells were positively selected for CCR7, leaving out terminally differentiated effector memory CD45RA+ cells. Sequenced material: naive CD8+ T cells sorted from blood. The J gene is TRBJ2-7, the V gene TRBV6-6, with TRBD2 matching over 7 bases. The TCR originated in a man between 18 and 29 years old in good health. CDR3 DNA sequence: TGTGCCAGCAGTTACACTAGCGAGGCCTACGAGCAGTACTTC. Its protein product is CASSYTSEAYEQYF.